Reported below is one T cell receptor beta chain. Its antigen is still unknown. Other DNA sequences in the same sample also yield this CDR3. This sample stems from a study of glioma-infiltrating T cells after dendritic cell vaccination. As for the study in general: Treatment, given 2003 to 2012, was autologous tumor lysate-pulsed dendritic cell vaccination. Patients received three intradermal dendritic cell vaccine injections at biweekly intervals.

Broader study findings: Longer survival after dendritic cell vaccination followed higher pretreatment TIL content.

Here immunoSEQ multiplex PCR was the method, and the copy in TCRdb shows in-frame clones only, minus some. Of about 90,000 clones in the sample, roughly 84% were seen once. The receptor's source is a human donor with glioblastoma. The source was blood, collected before dendritic cell vaccination.

Here the CDR3 DNA reads TGCGCCAGCAGCTATGACAGGGGGAACTATGGCTACACCTTC. Translating gives CASSYDRGNYGYTF. The chain recombines TRBV5-1 with TRBJ1-2, with 9 bases fitting TRBD1. CDR1 SGHRS and CDR2 YFSETQ come from the germline V gene. The CDR3 is 14 amino acids. V was pared by 3 bases and J by 2 bases, with 2 bases of the junction left unmatched. The entire variable domain, with the rest obtained from reference TRBV5-1 and TRBJ1-2, is as follows: KAGVTQTPRYLIKTRGQQVTLSCSPISGHRSVSWYQQTPGQGLQFLFEYFSETQRNKGNFPGRFSGRQFSNSRSEMNVSTLELGDSALYLCASSYDRGNYGYTFGSGTRLTVV.